This TCR beta chain was captured by sequencing in a study of cytomegalovirus exposure and HLA in healthy donors. V shed 5 bases and J 7 bases; nucleotides not matched to a gene: 7. Looked up from germline, CDR1 is LNHDA and CDR2 is SQIVND (reference sequence). This CDR3 contains 14 residues. The PCR had 60 Vbeta and 13 Jbeta primers. Profiled with immunoSEQ multiplex PCR; TCRdb holds only in-frame clones, not every one. The sample shows under 110,000 clones, roughly 79% of them seen only once. Sample: PBMCs. The TCR originated in a man between 35 and 55 years old in good health and CMV-seronegative. The chain combines TRBV19 with TRBJ1-5, with 8 bases aligning to TRBD1. CDR3 region: CASSPRTGYQPQHF. CDR3 nucleotides: TGTGCCAGTAGTCCCCGGACAGGGTACCAGCCCCAGCATTTT.